The clone carrying this TCR beta chain has a single count. Antigen specificity is unknown. The study ran its PCR with 60 Vbeta and 13 Jbeta primers. The method was immunoSEQ multiplex PCR; TCRdb's version includes in-frame clones alone and lacks a portion of them. Found here are some 180,000 clones, around 85% of them singletons; the top ten hold about 2.2%. The entry originates in a study of cytomegalovirus exposure and HLA in healthy donors. This CDR3 spans 17 amino acids. Germline CDR1 and CDR2: SGDLS and YYNGEE. V shed 5 bases and J 0 bases; nucleotides not matched to a gene: 6. Points from the study as a whole: Cytomegalovirus-associated status was assigned to roughly 160 TCR beta chains.

V usage is TRBV9 and J usage is TRBJ2-2; the match to TRBD2 covers 11 bases. The source material was PBMCs. The source is a male donor in good health and CMV-seronegative. The CDR3 loop reads CASRGHSGGANTGELFF. The CDR3 nucleotides read TGTGCCAGCAGGGGGCATAGCGGGGGGGCGAACACCGGGGAGCTGTTTTTT.